What follows are 12 T cell receptor beta chains derived from one specimen sequenced in a study of neurological immune-mediated disorders. MiXCR, applied by TCRdb to the 5' RACE reads, yields one record per CDR3 protein. The table records about 79,000 distinct CDR3 sequences, 13% to 15% of them present only once. Sequenced sample: PBMCs. The origin of the receptors is a woman in her 50s in good health.

This clonotype has ten or more counts. The chain couples TRBV3-1 to TRBJ1-1; 8 nucleotides align to TRBD1. This CDR3 is 16 amino acids long. The V gene end was trimmed by 4 bases and the J gene end by 4 bases; junction bases not matched to a gene: 11. Germline CDR1 and CDR2: LGHDT and YNNKEL (reference sequence). CDR3 protein: CASSPSGRTGSTEAFF. DNA for the CDR3: TGTGCCAGCAGCCCGAGCGGACGGACAGGGAGCACTGAAGCTTTCTTT.

At least ten counts were recorded for this clonotype. This chain joins TRBV20-1 and TRBJ1-2, with 11 bases lining up with TRBD1. The CDR3 covers 14 residues. The germline V gene encodes CDR1 DFQATT and CDR2 SNEGSKA (reference sequence). The ends lost 5 bases at V and 5 bases at J; junction bases unmatched: 7. The CDR3: CSAGAGQGGYGYTF. In DNA, the CDR3 is TGCAGTGCTGGAGCGGGACAGGGGGGTTATGGCTACACCTTC.

With respect to this clonotype: Given the absence of the conserved phenylalanine or tryptophan at the CDR3 end, a read error is likely. The chain uses TRBV5-4 and TRBJ2-5; maybe TRBD2 (7 bases). The V gene's germline CDR1 is SGHNT and CDR2 YYREEE (reference sequence). The CDR3 extends over 15 amino acids. The CDR3: CVSSPSGGPRETQYL. CDR3 bases: TGTGTCAGCAGCCCCTCCGGGGGGCCCAGGGAGACCCAGTACCTC.

This clonotype was seen repeatedly, ten times or more. The gene calls are TRBV5-1 and TRBJ2-2; perhaps TRBD2 as D (6 bases). This CDR3 is built from 16 residues. CDR1 SGHRS and CDR2 YFSETQ come from the germline V gene. Between the trimmed V and J ends, which lost 2 bases and 5 bases, there was a span of 16 bases. The CDR3 sequence is CASSLSAGVVTGELFF. CDR3 nucleotide sequence: TGCGCCAGCAGCTTATCAGCGGGCGTAGTTACCGGGGAGCTGTTTTTT.

This clonotype appeared many times. The gene calls are TRBV5-1 and TRBJ1-2; 7 bases match TRBD1. The CDR3 covers 15 residues. CDR1 is SGHRS, CDR2 YFSETQ, per germline. The trim removed 4 bases at V and 6 bases at J, leaving 12 bases unmatched. The CDR3 protein is CASSPTRQGPNGYTF. The CDR3, as DNA: TGCGCCAGCAGCCCCACACGACAGGGTCCCAATGGCTACACCTTC.

In its sample, this clonotype was seen many times. The chain joins TRBV5-1 to TRBJ1-4, with 9 bases aligning to TRBD1. The CDR3 has 18 residues. CDR1 SGHRS and CDR2 YFSETQ come from the germline V gene. Unmatched junction bases numbered 16, after V lost 2 bases and J lost 8 bases. CDR3 nucleotide sequence: TGCGCCAGCAGCTTCACCGGGACAGGGTTGCTACCGGGAGAAAAACTGTTTTTT. Translation: CASSFTGTGLLPGEKLFF.

In its sample, this clonotype was seen many times. This chain uses TRBV12-3 or TRBV12-4 with TRBJ2-1; TRBD2 matches 8 bases. Germline trimming cut 3 bases from V and 1 base from J; bases unmatched to any gene: 8. This CDR3 region has 17 residues. The CDR3 DNA sequence: TGTGCCAGCAGTTTCTCAGCCCGGGGGGGTTCCTACAATGAGCAGTTCTTC. It translates to CASSFSARGGSYNEQFF.

This clonotype appeared many times. The J gene is TRBJ1-1, the V gene TRBV28; tentatively, D is TRBD1 (6 bases). Trimming shortened V by 6 bases and J by 0 bases, and 11 bases separated the two germline ends. Germline V gene lookup returns CDR1 MDHEN and CDR2 SYDVKM. CDR3 size: 14 residues. CDR3 nucleotide sequence: TGTGCCAGCAGGGACAGATTTATGAACACTGAAGCTTTCTTT. Protein: CASRDRFMNTEAFF.

This clonotype was counted many times. J is TRBJ2-7 and V is TRBV12-3 or TRBV12-4, with 10 bases fitting TRBD1. The CDR3 spans 14 residues. Trimming at V came to 1 base and at J to 6 bases, leaving 3 bases not matched to a gene. The CDR3 sequence is CASSLGQGAGEQYF. The CDR3 bases are TGTGCCAGCAGTTTAGGACAGGGGGCAGGCGAGCAGTACTTC.

In the case of this clonotype: A much bigger clone sits one base away, suggesting this may be a read error. The chain combines TRBV7-2 with TRBJ1-4, with D possibly matching TRBD1 (5 bases). Deletions cut 2 bases from V and 12 bases from J, with 19 bases between. This CDR3 is built from 15 residues. Germline lookup yields CDR1 SGHTA and CDR2 FQGNSA. CDR3 residues: CASSLQGPAGEELFF. The DNA for the CDR3 is TGTGCCAGCAGCTTACAGGGACCCGCGGGCGAAGAACTGTTTTTT.

The V gene is TRBV14, the J gene TRBJ2-5; 12 positions match TRBD2. The junction had 9 bases not matched to a gene; V was cut back by 2 bases and J by 5 bases. CDR3 length equals 17 residues. Germline values: CDR1 SGHDN, CDR2 FVKESK. CDR3 sequence (DNA): TGTGCCAGCAGCCAACTAGCGACTAGCGGGGGAAGGGAGACCCAGTACTTC. Protein: CASSQLATSGGRETQYF.

This clonotype was recorded many times. The V call is TRBV28, the J call TRBJ1-5, with TRBD1 identical over 9 bases. The CDR3 is made up of 15 amino acids. The germline V gene has CDR1 MDHEN and CDR2 SYDVKM. V was pared by 6 bases and J by 5 bases, with 8 bases of the junction left unmatched. The CDR3 spells CASSYGTGTYQPQHF. The CDR3 DNA reads TGTGCCAGCAGCTACGGGACAGGGACCTATCAGCCCCAGCATTTT.